This T cell receptor (beta chain) emerged from a study of radiotherapy plus CTLA-4 blockade in lung cancer (dated by TCRdb to 2016 to 2019). For the study in its entirety: Objective responses occurred in around 19% of enrolled patients, and approximately 34% achieved disease control. Here is what the overall study found, with its caveats: The strongest predictors of response were reported to be early dynamic shifts in blood T cell clones along with a rise in serum interferon-beta following radiation. After treatment with radiotherapy and ipilimumab, TCR clones that came from tumors expanded in the peripheral blood.

Receptor amplification or capture employed the immunoSEQ multiplex PCR assay. The table comes from immuneACCESS by way of TCRdb, which keeps in-frame sequences with V and J called. Part of the clones is missing from these tables; in studies checked, under half for an unresolved V gene and the rest for unknown reasons. The sample table holds roughly 120,000 clones, of which 78% were seen once. 4.5% to 6.5% of the sample lies in the top ten. Focal radiation therapy combined with CTLA-4 blockade (ipilimumab) was tested in patients with chemo-refractory metastatic non-small-cell lung cancer. Note on this clone: No antigen is known for it. No much larger clone exists at a distance of one base, and base qualities are not known.

From the germline V gene, CDR1 is SQVTM and CDR2 is ANQGSEA. V trim: 7 bases; J trim: 0 bases; unmatched bases: 13. Including cysteine and phenylalanine, the CDR3 has 17 amino acids. Only the CDR3 DNA is retained, 51 bases long and in frame from the first base. The sample here was peripheral blood, taken from a patient treated with radiotherapy plus ipilimumab. The rearranged segments are TRBV29-1 and TRBJ1-3; a stretch of 9 junction bases matches TRBD1. The receptor was derived from a human donor with non-small cell lung cancer who had a partial response to radiotherapy plus ipilimumab. At the DNA level, the sequence is TGCAGCGCTAGGGGTAGTGCGGACAGGGGCTCTGGAAACACCATATATTTT. The translation is CSARGSADRGSGNTIYF.